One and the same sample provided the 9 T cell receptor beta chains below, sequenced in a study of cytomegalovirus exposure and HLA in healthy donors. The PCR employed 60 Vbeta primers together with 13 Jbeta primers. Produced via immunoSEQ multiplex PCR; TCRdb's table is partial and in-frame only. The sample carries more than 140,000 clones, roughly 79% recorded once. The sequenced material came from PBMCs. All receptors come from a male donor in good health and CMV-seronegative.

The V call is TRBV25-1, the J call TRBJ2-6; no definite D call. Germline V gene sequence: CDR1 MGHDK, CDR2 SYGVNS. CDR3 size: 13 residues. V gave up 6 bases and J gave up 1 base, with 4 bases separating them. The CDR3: CASSRSGANVLTF. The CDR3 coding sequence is TGTGCCAGCAGCCGTTCTGGGGCCAACGTCCTGACTTTC.

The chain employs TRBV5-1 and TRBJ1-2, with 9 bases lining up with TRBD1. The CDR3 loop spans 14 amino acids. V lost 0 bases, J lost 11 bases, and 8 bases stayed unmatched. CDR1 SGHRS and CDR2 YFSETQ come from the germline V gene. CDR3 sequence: CASSLEGTGPGYTF. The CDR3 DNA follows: TGCGCCAGCAGCTTGGAAGGGACAGGGCCTGGGTACACCTTC.

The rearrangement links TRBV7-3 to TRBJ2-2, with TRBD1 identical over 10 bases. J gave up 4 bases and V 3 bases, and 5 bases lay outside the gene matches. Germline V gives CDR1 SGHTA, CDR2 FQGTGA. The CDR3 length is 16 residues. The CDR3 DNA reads TGTGCCAGCAGCTTGGCCGGGACAGGGGCCACCGGGGAGCTGTTTTTT. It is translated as CASSLAGTGATGELFF.

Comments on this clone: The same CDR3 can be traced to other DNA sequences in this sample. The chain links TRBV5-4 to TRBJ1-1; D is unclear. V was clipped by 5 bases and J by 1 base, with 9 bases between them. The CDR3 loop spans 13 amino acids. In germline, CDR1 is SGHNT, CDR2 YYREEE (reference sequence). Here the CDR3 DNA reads TGTGCCAGCAGTTTAGACACGAACACTGAAGCTTTCTTT. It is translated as CASSLDTNTEAFF.

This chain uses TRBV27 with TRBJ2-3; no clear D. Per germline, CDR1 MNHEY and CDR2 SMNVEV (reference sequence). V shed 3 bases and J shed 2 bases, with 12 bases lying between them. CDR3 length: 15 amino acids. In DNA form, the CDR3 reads TGTGCCAGCAGTTTGGAGTCACCGAACACAGATACGCAGTATTTT. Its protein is CASSLESPNTDTQYF.

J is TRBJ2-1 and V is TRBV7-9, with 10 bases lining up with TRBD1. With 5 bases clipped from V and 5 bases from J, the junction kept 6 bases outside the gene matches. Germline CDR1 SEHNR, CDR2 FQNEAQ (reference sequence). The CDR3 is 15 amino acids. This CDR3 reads CASSPYGTGDNEQFF. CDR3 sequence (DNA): TGTGCCAGCAGCCCATACGGGACAGGGGACAATGAGCAGTTCTTC.

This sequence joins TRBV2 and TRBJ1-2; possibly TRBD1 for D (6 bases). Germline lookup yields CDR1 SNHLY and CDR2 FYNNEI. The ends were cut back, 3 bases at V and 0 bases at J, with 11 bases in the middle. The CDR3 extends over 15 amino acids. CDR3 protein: CASSDGGGPNYGYTF. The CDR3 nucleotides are TGTGCCAGCAGTGACGGGGGGGGCCCTAACTATGGCTACACCTTC.

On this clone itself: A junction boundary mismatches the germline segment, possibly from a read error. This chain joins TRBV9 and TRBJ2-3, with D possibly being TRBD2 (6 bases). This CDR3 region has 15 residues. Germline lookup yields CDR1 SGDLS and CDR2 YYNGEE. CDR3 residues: CASSVGGHGGDTRYF. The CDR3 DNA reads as TGTGCCAGCAGCGTAGGCGGACACGGCGGGGATACGCGGTATTTT.

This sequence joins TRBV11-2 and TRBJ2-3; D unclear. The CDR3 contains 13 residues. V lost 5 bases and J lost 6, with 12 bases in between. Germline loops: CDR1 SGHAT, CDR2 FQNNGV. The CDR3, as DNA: TGTGCCAGCAGCCCATTACTGTGGGATACGCAGTATTTT. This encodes CASSPLLWDTQYF. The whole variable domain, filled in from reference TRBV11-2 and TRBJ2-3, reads EAGVAQSPRYKIIEKRQSVAFWCNPISGHATLYWYQQILGQGPKLLIQFQNNGVVDDSQLPKDRFSAERLKGVDSTLKIQPAKLEDSAVYLCASSPLLWDTQYFGPGTRLTVL.